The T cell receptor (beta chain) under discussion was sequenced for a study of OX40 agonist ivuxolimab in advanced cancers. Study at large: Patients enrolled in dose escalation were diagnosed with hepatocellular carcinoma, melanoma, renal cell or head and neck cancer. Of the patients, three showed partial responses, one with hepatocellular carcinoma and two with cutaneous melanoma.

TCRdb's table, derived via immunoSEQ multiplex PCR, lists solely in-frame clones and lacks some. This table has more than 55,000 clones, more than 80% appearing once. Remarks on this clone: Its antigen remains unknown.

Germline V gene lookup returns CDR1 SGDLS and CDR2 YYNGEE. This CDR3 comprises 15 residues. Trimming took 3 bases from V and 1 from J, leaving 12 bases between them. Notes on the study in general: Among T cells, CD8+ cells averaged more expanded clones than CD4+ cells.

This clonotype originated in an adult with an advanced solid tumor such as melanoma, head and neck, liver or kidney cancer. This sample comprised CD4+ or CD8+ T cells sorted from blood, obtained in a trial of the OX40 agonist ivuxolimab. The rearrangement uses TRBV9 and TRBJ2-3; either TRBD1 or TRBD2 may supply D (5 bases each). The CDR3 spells CASSGARGGTDTQYF. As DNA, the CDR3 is TGTGCCAGCAGCGGGGCCCGGGGCGGCACAGATACGCAGTATTTT.